The 9 T cell receptor beta chains below all came from one sample that was sequenced in a study of blood T cell repertoires in COVID-19. Produced via immunoSEQ multiplex PCR; TCRdb's table is partial and in-frame only. This table has about 200,000 clones, 80% appearing once. The sequenced sample was peripheral blood. These receptors were obtained from a woman in her sixties or seventies with acute or convalescent COVID-19.

The chain recombines TRBV2 with TRBJ2-4; 10 nucleotides line up with TRBD1. The CDR3 is made up of 12 amino acids. CDR1 is SNHLY, CDR2 FYNNEI, per germline. After removal of 8 bases from V and 13 bases from J, the junction contained 8 bases not matched to a gene. CDR3 amino acids: CASQTGGAVQYF. The DNA for the CDR3 is TGTGCCAGCCAGACAGGGGGCGCGGTCCAGTACTTC.

This chain connects TRBV27 to TRBJ2-5; TRBD2 aligns across 8 bases. Germline assignment: CDR1 MNHEY and CDR2 SMNVEV (reference sequence). The V segment lost 4 bases and the J segment 5 bases; nucleotides outside the gene matches: 9. This CDR3 has 15 amino acids. The CDR3 loop reads CASSSAGEAEETQYF. The CDR3, as DNA: TGTGCCAGCAGTTCAGCGGGAGAGGCGGAGGAGACCCAGTACTTC.

The chain has TRBV7-3 and TRBJ2-3, with 12 nucleotides matching TRBD2. Trimming removed 0 bases from V and 5 bases from J; junction bases left unmatched: 0. Germline loops: CDR1 SGHTA, CDR2 FQGTGA. The length of the CDR3 is 15 residues. The CDR3 region has the DNA TGTGCCAGCAGCTTAACGACTAGCGGGAGAGATACGCAGTATTTT. Translated: CASSLTTSGRDTQYF.

V usage is TRBV19 and J usage is TRBJ1-6; 7 nucleotides line up with TRBD1. Per germline, CDR1 LNHDA and CDR2 SQIVND (reference sequence). V gave up 6 bases and J gave up 7 bases; unmatched junction bases: 18. This CDR3 spans 18 amino acids. As DNA, the CDR3 is TGTGCCAGTAGCCCGACAGGGCCCCTACGCCGCGAGAATTCACCCCTCCACTTT. Its translation: CASSPTGPLRRENSPLHF.

The gene calls are TRBV11-2 and TRBJ2-1; unclear D gene. The germline V gene has CDR1 SGHAT and CDR2 FQNNGV. The CDR3 runs to 13 residues. V was cut by 1 base and J by 6 bases, with 7 bases left in between. CDR3 amino acids: CASSLVWPNEQFF. In DNA form, the CDR3 reads TGTGCCAGCAGCTTAGTGTGGCCCAATGAGCAGTTCTTC.

V gene TRBV28 combines with J gene TRBJ2-7, with TRBD1 matching 7 bases. The germline gives CDR1 MDHEN, CDR2 SYDVKM. V shed 6 bases, J shed 0 bases, and the junction held 8 bases outside the gene matches. The CDR3 length is 15 residues. The CDR3 reads CASSYRGYRSYEQYF. CDR3 in DNA: TGTGCCAGCAGCTACAGGGGTTATCGCTCCTACGAGCAGTACTTC.

This clone was detected only once. The chain employs TRBV30 and TRBJ1-2, with D possibly matching TRBD1 (6 bases). CDR1 is GTSNPN and CDR2 is SVGIG in the germline V gene (reference sequence). Between the trimmed V and J ends, which lost 1 base and 5 bases, there was a span of 14 bases. The CDR3 is 14 amino acids. CDR3 sequence: CAWSEQGRWYGYTF. The CDR3 DNA reads TGTGCCTGGAGTGAACAGGGACGATGGTATGGCTACACCTTC. The entire variable domain, with the rest obtained from reference TRBV30 and TRBJ1-2, is as follows: SQTIHQWPATLVQPVGSPLSLECTVEGTSNPNLYWYRQAAGRGLQLLFYSVGIGQISSEVPQNLSASRPQDRQFILSSKKLLLSDSGFYLCAWSEQGRWYGYTFGSGTRLTVV.

The V call is TRBV28, the J call TRBJ2-7; TRBD2 agrees at 8 bases. V was clipped by 3 bases and J by 3 bases; unmatched bases: 7. In germline, CDR1 is MDHEN, CDR2 SYDVKM. CDR3 size: 15 residues. The CDR3 loop is CASSFSPGLDYEQYF. The CDR3 coding sequence is TGTGCCAGCAGTTTTTCCCCGGGACTAGACTACGAGCAGTACTTC.

This sequence joins TRBV28 and TRBJ2-5; D possibly corresponds to TRBD1 (5 bases). The CDR3 sequence is 15 residues long. CDR1 is MDHEN and CDR2 is SYDVKM in the germline V gene. V was trimmed by 1 base and J by 2 bases, leaving 11 bases between them. This CDR3 is CASSLFRVVQETQYF. The CDR3 DNA reads as TGTGCCAGCAGTTTATTCAGGGTAGTTCAAGAGACCCAGTACTTC.